The entry that follows covers one T cell receptor (beta chain) sequence. What it binds is not known. The protocol was immunoSEQ multiplex PCR, while the TCRdb copy is restricted to in-frame clones and leaves out a portion. The table shows under 80,000 clones, with around 92% occurring only once. The data originate from a study of graft-versus-host responses after intestinal transplantation. Study background: Isolated intestinal, liver-intestinal, or multivisceral transplants had been given to the recipients.

Study-level results: Allograft graft-versus-host to host-versus-graft clonal ratios ran high in patients with graft-donor T cell macrochimerism.

This CDR3 has 14 residues. Germline CDR1 SGHAT, CDR2 FQDESV (reference sequence). The V segment lost 5 bases and the J segment 3 bases; nucleotides outside the gene matches: 6. Sample: PBMCs, taken 98 days after intestinal transplantation. This TCR derives from a human patient who received an intestinal transplant, so some T cells may come from the graft donor. The V gene is TRBV11-1, the J gene TRBJ2-7, with 8 bases that match TRBD2. DNA of the CDR3: TGTGCCAGCAGCCGGAGCGGGAGTGGCTACGAGCAGTACTTC. Translated, it gives CASSRSGSGYEQYF. Combining the CDR3 with reference TRBV11-1 and TRBJ2-7 gives the whole variable domain EAEVAQSPRYKITEKSQAVAFWCDPISGHATLYWYRQILGQGPELLVQFQDESVVDDSQLPKDRFSAERLKGVDSTLKIQPAELGDSAMYLCASSRSGSGYEQYFGPGTRLTVT.